Listed below are T cell receptor beta chains from one sample, sequenced in a study of T cell responses to AZD1222 COVID-19 vaccine. The assay was immunoSEQ multiplex PCR, and TCRdb's table has in-frame clones only and misses some. Of approximately 110,000 clones listed, 70% to 90% are singletons. Sequenced here: peripheral blood, sampled on day 0 of AZD1222 vaccination. These receptors were obtained from an adult in good health. The CDR3 runs from the conserved cysteine through the conserved F or W. D genes are given only for firm matches. Expanded clones get a size class; other rows say once, few or many, or leave the size out.

size: once; J: TRBJ1-1; V: TRBV5-4; D: .; DNA: TGTGCCAGCAGCGCACCACAGGGATGGGGGAGCACTGAAGCTTTCTTT; CDR3: CASSAPQGWGSTEAFF
size: .; J: TRBJ1-5; V: TRBV19; D: TRBD1; DNA: TGTGCCAGTAGAAATGCCGGGACAGGGGTGGGTCAGCCCCAGCATTTT; CDR3: CASRNAGTGVGQPQHF
size: .; J: TRBJ2-1; V: TRBV2; D: .; DNA: TGTGCCAGCAGTCCAAGGTCAGGGAAAAACTACAATGAGCAGTTCTTC; CDR3: CASSPRSGKNYNEQFF
size: .; J: TRBJ1-6; V: TRBV5-5; D: .; DNA: TGTGCCAGCAGCTTGGACAGGCTACATAATTCACCCCTCCACTTT; CDR3: CASSLDRLHNSPLHF
size: .; J: TRBJ2-1; V: TRBV2; D: .; DNA: TGTGCCAGCAGTCTATATGGGGCTTTCAATGAGCAGTTCTTC; CDR3: CASSLYGAFNEQFF
size: .; J: TRBJ1-6; V: TRBV12-3/TRBV12-4; D: .; DNA: TGTGCCAGCAGTGGCAGGGTCGGATCACCCCTCCACTTT; CDR3: CASSGRVGSPLHF
size: .; J: TRBJ1-5; V: TRBV28; D: .; DNA: TGTGCCAGCAGTTCCCCCATCGGGAATCAGCCCCAGCATTTT; CDR3: CASSSPIGNQPQHF
size: .; J: TRBJ2-7; V: TRBV28; D: .; DNA: TGTGCCAGCTGGGGGGGGACAGGACCGGACGAGCAGTACTTC; CDR3: CASWGGTGPDEQYF
size: .; J: TRBJ2-3; V: TRBV3-1/TRBV3-2; D: .; DNA: TGTGCCAGCAGCCAGCCTGACACAGATACGCAGTATTTT; CDR3: CASSQPDTDTQYF
size: .; J: TRBJ2-1; V: TRBV28; D: .; DNA: TGTGCCAGCAGGGGTCGGGAAGGATACAATGAGCAGTTCTTC; CDR3: CASRGREGYNEQFF